The 16 T cell receptor beta chains in this list originate from one sample, sequenced in a study of shared clonotypes between healthy human individuals. The repertoire was sequenced with immunoSEQ multiplex PCR; TCRdb's copy has only in-frame clones and lacks some. This table has about 2 million clones, roughly 95% appearing once. The source material was naive CD4+ T cells sorted from blood. The sample's subset: CD45RA+ positively selected. The receptors stem from a young man in good health.

Concerning this clone: Additional DNA sequences in this sample encode the identical CDR3. The CDR3 nucleotides read TGCAGTGCAACCACAGATACGCAGTATTTT. This translates into CSATTDTQYF. The rearrangement links TRBV20-1 to TRBJ2-3; no firm D call. Trimming stripped 6 bases from V and 2 bases from J, with 3 bases between. Germline CDR1 reads DFQATT; CDR2 reads SNEGSKA (reference sequence). The CDR3 contains 10 residues.

The chain uses TRBV2 and TRBJ1-1, with D perhaps TRBD1 (6 bases). Between the trimmed V and J ends, which lost 5 bases and 5 bases, there was a span of 12 bases. Per the germline V gene, CDR1 is SNHLY and CDR2 is FYNNEI. The CDR3 consists of 13 residues. CDR3 nucleotides: TGTGCCAGCAGTTCGGACAGAGGGACTGAAGCTTTCTTT. It translates to CASSSDRGTEAFF.

As regards this clone: This sample includes further DNA sequences coding for the same CDR3. CDR3 protein: CAWSLGNSPLHF. CDR3 in DNA: TGTGCCTGGAGTTTGGGGAACTCACCCCTCCACTTT. The V and J genes are TRBV30 and TRBJ1-6; no firm D call. The V end was cut by 2 bases, the J end by 10 bases, with 9 bases between. This CDR3 comprises 12 residues. Germline CDR1 and CDR2: GTSNPN and SVGIG (reference sequence).

The V and J genes are TRBV29-1 and TRBJ1-2, with D unclear. CDR1 and CDR2 from the germline V gene are SQVTM and ANQGSEA. Trimming left V 1 base short and J 4 bases short, with 7 bases between. The CDR3 has 12 residues. This CDR3 is CSVEARGYGYTF. DNA of the CDR3: TGCAGCGTTGAAGCACGGGGCTATGGCTACACCTTC.

V and J are TRBV5-6 and TRBJ2-5; 8 bases agree with TRBD2. The CDR3 is 16 residues long. The ends lost 1 base at V and 2 bases at J; junction bases unmatched: 7. Germline CDR1 SGHDT, CDR2 YYEEEE. In DNA form, the CDR3 reads TGTGCCAGCAGCTTGCCGCTAGCGGGCTGGCAAGAGACCCAGTACTTC. It encodes CASSLPLAGWQETQYF. The variable domain in full, completed from reference TRBV5-6 and TRBJ2-5, reads DAGVTQSPTHLIKTRGQQVTLRCSPKSGHDTVSWYQQALGQGPQFIFQYYEEEERQRGNFPDRFSGHQFPNYSSELNVNALLLGDSALYLCASSLPLAGWQETQYFGPGTRLLVL.

The rearrangement links TRBV27 to TRBJ1-6; D ambiguous. Per the germline V gene, CDR1 is MNHEY and CDR2 is SMNVEV (reference sequence). V lost 1 base to trimming and J lost 7 bases, with 14 bases between them. The CDR3 runs to 16 residues. This chain's CDR3 is CASSLWNQVGNSPLHF. The DNA of the CDR3 is TGTGCCAGCAGTTTATGGAACCAGGTCGGGAATTCACCCCTCCACTTT.

V gene TRBV15 combines with J gene TRBJ2-6; D gene unclear. The CDR3 consists of 15 residues. V shed 0 bases and J shed 11 bases, with 14 bases lying between them. Germline CDR1 reads LNHNV; CDR2 reads YYDKDF (reference sequence). The CDR3 sequence: CATSRDTELNHVLTF. CDR3 DNA sequence: TGTGCCACCAGCAGAGATACGGAGCTGAATCACGTCCTGACTTTC.

The V and J genes are TRBV4-1 and TRBJ1-2; no clear D gene. V shed 0 bases and J shed 1 base, with 12 bases lying between them. Germline V gene data show CDR1 as MGHRA and CDR2 as YSYEKL. The CDR3 sequence is 16 residues long. The CDR3 region has the DNA TGCGCCAGCAGCCAAGACCAGAGCGCGATTAACTATGGCTACACCTTC. This codes for CASSQDQSAINYGYTF.

The V call is TRBV30, the J call TRBJ1-5, with no clear D. CDR1 and CDR2 (germline): GTSNPN, SVGIG (reference sequence). CDR3 length equals 15 residues. Deletions cut 2 bases from V and 2 bases from J, with 13 bases between. CDR3 bases: TGTGCCTGGAGTCAGGCAGGTCAGGGCAATCAGCCCCAGCATTTT. Its translation is CAWSQAGQGNQPQHF. Variable domain in full (rest from reference TRBV30 and TRBJ1-5): SQTIHQWPATLVQPVGSPLSLECTVEGTSNPNLYWYRQAAGRGLQLLFYSVGIGQISSEVPQNLSASRPQDRQFILSSKKLLLSDSGFYLCAWSQAGQGNQPQHFGDGTRLSIL.

The chain links TRBV25-1 to TRBJ2-2; 8 positions match TRBD2. V dropped 4 bases and J dropped 0; count of bases not matched to a gene: 4. Per the germline V gene, CDR1 is MGHDK and CDR2 is SYGVNS. The CDR3 runs to 16 residues. CDR3 region: CASSVLSGANTGELFF. The CDR3 nucleotides read TGTGCCAGCAGTGTACTTAGCGGGGCGAACACCGGGGAGCTGTTTTTT.

This chain connects TRBV30 to TRBJ1-2; unclear D gene. The CDR3 length is 14 residues. Germline V gives CDR1 GTSNPN, CDR2 SVGIG (reference sequence). V was cut by 4 bases and J by 4 bases, with 16 bases left in between. This chain's CDR3 is CAWTGGVNSYGYTF. CDR3 sequence (DNA): TGTGCCTGGACTGGTGGGGTTAACAGCTATGGCTACACCTTC. The full variable domain, rest sourced from reference TRBV30 and TRBJ1-2, is SQTIHQWPATLVQPVGSPLSLECTVEGTSNPNLYWYRQAAGRGLQLLFYSVGIGQISSEVPQNLSASRPQDRQFILSSKKLLLSDSGFYLCAWTGGVNSYGYTFGSGTRLTVV.

The chain couples TRBV4-2 to TRBJ2-1, with 12 bases fitting TRBD2. Trimming cost V 1 base and J 7 bases; bases outside gene matches: 5. The CDR3 has 16 amino acids. From germline, CDR1 is LGHNA and CDR2 YNFKEQ. Here the CDR3 DNA reads TGTGCCAGCAGCCAAGGCGGGACTAGCGGGTGGAATGAGCAGTTCTTC. This sequence encodes CASSQGGTSGWNEQFF.

The gene calls are TRBV28 and TRBJ2-5, with 13 bases that match TRBD2. The CDR3 length is 16 residues. Germline lookup yields CDR1 MDHEN and CDR2 SYDVKM. V lost 6 bases, J lost 1 base, and 5 bases stayed unmatched. The CDR3 nucleotides are TGTGCCAGCAGCCTTACTAGCGGGGGGGCCCAAGAGACCCAGTACTTC. Its protein product is CASSLTSGGAQETQYF.

The rearrangement links TRBV7-9 to TRBJ2-7, with 7 bases matching TRBD1. The CDR3 sequence is 13 residues long. CDR1 SEHNR and CDR2 FQNEAQ come from the germline V gene (reference sequence). Trimming removed 4 bases from V and 2 bases from J; junction bases left unmatched: 2. In DNA, the CDR3 is TGTGCCAGCAGCTGGGGACAGACCTACGAGCAGTACTTC. The encoded protein is CASSWGQTYEQYF. Using reference TRBV7-9 and TRBJ2-7 for the parts outside the CDR3, the full variable domain is DTGVSQNPRHKITKRGQNVTFRCDPISEHNRLYWYRQTLGQGPEFLTYFQNEAQLEKSRLLSDRFSAERPKGSFSTLEIQRTEQGDSAMYLCASSWGQTYEQYFGPGTRLTVT.

The V and J genes are TRBV6-5 and TRBJ2-1; 10 bases agree with TRBD2. Germline V gene data show CDR1 as MNHEY and CDR2 as SVGAGI. There are 13 residues in the CDR3. Germline trimming cut 7 bases from V and 6 bases from J; bases unmatched to any gene: 3. The CDR3 sequence: CASTKRGGNEQFF. DNA for the CDR3: TGTGCCAGCACCAAGCGGGGGGGCAATGAGCAGTTCTTC.

This sequence joins TRBV7-9 and TRBJ2-3, with D hard to call. Germline loops: CDR1 SEHNR, CDR2 FQNEAQ (reference sequence). The CDR3 totals 13 residues. V was shortened by 5 bases and J by 5 bases, with 11 bases between the two germline ends. The CDR3: CASSQIRIDTQYF. CDR3 nucleotides: TGTGCCAGCAGCCAAATCCGCATAGATACGCAGTATTTT.